The 22 T cell receptor beta chains below come from one sample, sequenced in a study of T cell changes during pregnancy in multiple sclerosis. The assay was immunoSEQ multiplex PCR, and TCRdb's table has in-frame clones only and misses some. The table records 70,000 to 100,000 clones, 90% to 95% of them present only once. The material sequenced was peripheral blood, taken in the third trimester of pregnancy. Receptor source: a female donor with multiple sclerosis, enrolled in a pregnancy study.

The chain employs TRBV18 and TRBJ2-1; a possible D gene is TRBD2 (5 bases). The CDR3 has 13 amino acids. Germline loops: CDR1 KGHSH, CDR2 LQKENI. The V gene lost 3 bases and the J gene lost 6 bases, with 9 bases spanning the gap. CDR3 sequence (DNA): TGTGCCAGCTCACCCAAGCGGTTCAATGAGCAGTTCTTC. It codes for CASSPKRFNEQFF.

The rearrangement joins TRBV19 to TRBJ1-5; D is ambiguous. CDR1 and CDR2 from the germline V gene are LNHDA and SQIVND (reference sequence). This CDR3 has 11 amino acids. Trimming shortened V by 5 bases and J by 12 bases, and 11 bases separated the two germline ends. The CDR3 loop reads CASSRDRLQHF. As DNA, the CDR3 is TGTGCCAGTAGTCGGGATCGTCTCCAGCATTTT.

J is TRBJ1-5 and V is TRBV21-1. TRBV21-1 is deemed a pseudogene. This CDR3 is 14 amino acids long. The chain's CDR3 is CASSDREGDQPQHF. CDR3 nucleotides: TGTGCCAGCAGCGACCGGGAGGGGGATCAGCCCCAGCATTTT.

The V and J genes are TRBV2 and TRBJ2-1, with 11 bases aligning to TRBD2. J was trimmed by 2 bases and V by 6 bases; bases with no gene match: 3. Germline V gene sequence: CDR1 SNHLY, CDR2 FYNNEI. This CDR3 has 15 amino acids. CDR3 nucleotides: TGTGCCAGCAGACTGGGACTAGCGGCCTACAATGAGCAGTTCTTC. It specifies CASRLGLAAYNEQFF.

The CDR3 here is CASSSYGGRGNEKLFF. CDR3 DNA: TGTGCCAGCAGCTCCTATGGGGGACGGGGGAATGAAAAACTGTTTTTT. This sequence joins TRBV7-8 and TRBJ1-4; the D gene is possibly TRBD1 (5 bases). Germline loops: CDR1 SGHVS, CDR2 FQNEAQ. This CDR3 is built from 16 residues. V was trimmed by 4 bases and J by 5 bases, leaving 17 bases between them.

The chain combines TRBV19 with TRBJ1-1; 7 nucleotides agree with TRBD1. The CDR3 extends over 13 amino acids. Germline trimming cut 5 bases from V and 9 bases from J; bases unmatched to any gene: 9. From germline, CDR1 is LNHDA and CDR2 SQIVND (reference sequence). The CDR3 bases are TGTGCCAGTAGTGTTCGAAGGGACAGCCAAGCTTTCTTT. Translating it yields CASSVRRDSQAFF.

This clone appeared a single time. The chain carries TRBV23-1 and TRBJ2-6, with 7 bases aligning to TRBD1. TRBV23-1 is filed as an ORF, its function uncertain. This CDR3 spans 18 amino acids. J lost 0 bases, V lost 4 bases, and 9 bases had no gene match. CDR3: CASSRPGTVYSGANVLTF. The CDR3 region has the DNA TGCGCCAGCAGTCGTCCCGGGACAGTGTACTCTGGGGCCAACGTCCTGACTTTC.

V usage is TRBV7-2 and J usage is TRBJ2-3; 14 bases map to TRBD2. Germline V gene data show CDR1 as SGHTA and CDR2 as FQGNSA. The CDR3 has 19 residues. The junction had 12 bases not matched to a gene; V was cut back by 5 bases and J by 2 bases. The CDR3 protein is CASSRGTSGSLRSTDTQYF. CDR3 in DNA: TGTGCCAGCAGCCGAGGGACTAGCGGGAGCTTAAGGTCCACAGATACGCAGTATTTT.

The chain links TRBV7-8 to TRBJ1-1, with 7 bases fitting TRBD1. Trimming removed 7 bases from V and 1 base from J; junction bases left unmatched: 6. Germline loops: CDR1 SGHVS, CDR2 FQNEAQ. This CDR3 has 14 residues. CDR3 sequence: CASKAGTANTEAFF. The CDR3, as DNA: TGTGCCAGCAAAGCCGGGACAGCGAACACTGAAGCTTTCTTT.

The chain combines TRBV19 with TRBJ2-7; D uncertain. Germline V lookup: CDR1 LNHDA, CDR2 SQIVND (reference sequence). V lost 0 bases and J 0 bases, leaving 3 bases between the germline ends. The CDR3 is made up of 13 amino acids. The CDR3: CASSIDHSYEQYF. The DNA for the CDR3 is TGTGCCAGTAGTATAGATCACTCCTACGAGCAGTACTTC.

The rearrangement joins TRBV9 to TRBJ1-2; D is possibly TRBD1 (6 bases). Germline-derived CDR1 and CDR2 are SGDLS and YYNGEE. This CDR3 is 13 amino acids long. V was cut by 2 bases and J by 8 bases, with 13 bases left in between. CDR3: CASSVSGVEGYTF. The DNA of the CDR3 is TGTGCCAGCAGCGTCTCAGGGGTTGAGGGCTACACCTTC.

V gene TRBV4-3 combines with J gene TRBJ2-1; D is uncertain. V lost 0 bases and J lost 0, with 9 bases in between. Looked up from germline, CDR1 is LGHNA and CDR2 is YSLEER. The CDR3 is 16 amino acids. The CDR3 protein is CASSQEPPSSYNEQFF. CDR3 sequence (DNA): TGCGCCAGCAGCCAAGAACCGCCGAGCTCCTACAATGAGCAGTTCTTC.

The gene calls are TRBV19 and TRBJ2-5; a possible D gene is TRBD2 (5 bases). The CDR3 length is 13 residues. The germline CDR1 and CDR2 sequences are LNHDA and SQIVND (reference sequence). Trimming left V 4 bases short and J 4 bases short, with 10 bases between. CDR3 in DNA: TGTGCCAGTAGTACGGGGTCGGGAGAGACCCAGTACTTC. Its translation: CASSTGSGETQYF.

This chain joins TRBV7-3 and TRBJ2-5; 8 nucleotides align to TRBD1. The CDR3 sequence is 13 residues long. CDR1 SGHTA and CDR2 FQGTGA come from the germline V gene. Unmatched junction bases numbered 4, after V lost 5 bases and J lost 5 bases. The CDR3 nucleotides are TGTGCCAGCAGCCCGGGACAGGCGGAGACCCAGTACTTC. Protein sequence: CASSPGQAETQYF.

The J gene is TRBJ2-7, the V gene TRBV5-1; no firm D call. The CDR3 has 14 residues. Germline-derived CDR1 and CDR2 are SGHRS and YFSETQ. V was cut by 1 base and J by 1 base, with 9 bases left in between. The CDR3 is CASSLQAGSYEQYF. The CDR3 coding sequence is TGCGCCAGCAGCTTGCAGGCCGGATCCTACGAGCAGTACTTC.

The chain carries TRBV5-1 and TRBJ1-5, with D tentatively TRBD1 (5 bases). V was pared by 5 bases and J by 0 bases, with 15 bases between. Germline lookup yields CDR1 SGHRS and CDR2 YFSETQ. This CDR3 is 16 amino acids long. CDR3 residues: CASRAGDSYSNQPQHF. The CDR3 DNA follows: TGCGCCAGCAGAGCGGGCGACAGCTATAGCAATCAGCCCCAGCATTTT.

The J gene is TRBJ1-4, the V gene TRBV5-1; D is unclear. The CDR3 sequence is 14 residues long. Trimming shortened V by 0 bases and J by 8 bases, and 11 bases separated the two germline ends. Germline lookup yields CDR1 SGHRS and CDR2 YFSETQ. CDR3 nucleotides: TGCGCCAGCAGCTTGGCCGGGGTCGAGGAAAAACTGTTTTTT. Its translation is CASSLAGVEEKLFF.

The table lists this clone with a count of one. The rearrangement links TRBV29-1 to TRBJ1-1; D ambiguous. The CDR3 is 13 residues long. Trimming took 6 bases from V and 1 from J, leaving 12 bases between them. Germline CDR1 is SQVTM and CDR2 is ANQGSEA. DNA of the CDR3: TGCAGCGTGGCTCGGACTGGGAACACTGAAGCTTTCTTT. It yields the protein CSVARTGNTEAFF.

This rearrangement joins TRBV19 to TRBJ1-1, with 8 positions matching TRBD1. The CDR3 runs to 13 residues. The trim removed 7 bases at V and 8 bases at J, leaving 9 bases unmatched. In germline, CDR1 is LNHDA, CDR2 SQIVND (reference sequence). In DNA form, the CDR3 reads TGTGCCAGTACCCCACACTGGACAGGGGAAGCTTTCTTT. The encoded protein is CASTPHWTGEAFF.

V and J are TRBV14 and TRBJ1-2; 7 positions agree with TRBD1. This CDR3 contains 13 residues. The germline gives CDR1 SGHDN, CDR2 FVKESK. V lost 4 bases to trimming and J lost 3 bases; unmatched junction nucleotides: 2. The CDR3 loop is CASSLGQYYGYTF. The CDR3 DNA is TGTGCCAGCAGCCTGGGACAGTACTATGGCTACACCTTC.

The chain carries TRBV5-4 and TRBJ2-1; 10 bases match TRBD2. Germline V gene data show CDR1 as SGHNT and CDR2 as YYREEE (reference sequence). This CDR3 has 14 residues. V trimming: 7 bases; J trimming: 4 bases; junction bases outside the gene matches: 5. The CDR3 DNA sequence: TGTGCCAGCGGAGCGGGAGGGCCTTACAATGAGCAGTTCTTC. It yields the protein CASGAGGPYNEQFF.

The chain joins TRBV11-2 to TRBJ2-2; 9 nucleotides align to TRBD2. Germline CDR1 reads SGHAT; CDR2 reads FQNNGV. The CDR3 is 18 residues long. With V trimmed by 2 bases and J by 5 bases, 12 bases remained unmatched. CDR3 sequence reads: CASSLKTGGRAGTGELFF. CDR3 sequence (DNA): TGTGCCAGCAGCTTAAAGACGGGCGGGAGGGCCGGTACCGGGGAGCTGTTTTTT.